One and the same sample provided the 18 T cell receptor beta chains below, sequenced in a study of T cell changes during pregnancy in multiple sclerosis. Using immunoSEQ multiplex PCR, the repertoire was profiled, and TCRdb retains in-frame clones only, with some absent. The data hold 70,000 to 80,000 clones, with approximately 94% observed a single time. The material sequenced was peripheral blood, taken in the third trimester of pregnancy. Receptors originate from a female donor with multiple sclerosis, enrolled in a pregnancy study.

A few counts support this clone. This sequence joins TRBV6-6 and TRBJ1-1; no clear D. The CDR3 is 13 residues long. V lost 5 bases to trimming and J lost 1 base, with 8 bases between them. Germline V gene lookup returns CDR1 MNHNY and CDR2 SVGAGI (reference sequence). The CDR3 sequence is CASSHRGNTEAFF. CDR3 nucleotide sequence: TGTGCCAGCAGTCATCGAGGGAACACTGAAGCTTTCTTT.

V usage is TRBV6-5 and J usage is TRBJ1-2, with 7 positions matching TRBD1. Germline CDR1 and CDR2: MNHEY and SVGAGI. The CDR3 covers 15 residues. Trimming cost V 2 bases and J 7 bases; bases outside gene matches: 10. The CDR3 spells CASSYTSGRQGGYTF. The CDR3 DNA is TGTGCCAGCAGTTACACGTCAGGGCGACAGGGTGGCTACACCTTC.

The chain links TRBV5-4 to TRBJ1-2; 12 bases line up with TRBD1. CDR3 length equals 15 residues. V was clipped by 3 bases and J by 4 bases; unmatched bases: 4. The germline CDR1 and CDR2 sequences are SGHNT and YYREEE (reference sequence). The CDR3 DNA is TGTGCCAGCAGCTCGCCGGGACAGGGGGCCTATGGCTACACCTTC. As protein: CASSSPGQGAYGYTF.

The chain is built from TRBV19 and TRBJ1-2; 9 bases map to TRBD1. Germline V gene sequence: CDR1 LNHDA, CDR2 SQIVND (reference sequence). There are 18 residues in the CDR3. V lost 3 bases, J lost 7 bases, and 18 bases stayed unmatched. This CDR3 reads CASSIPGRTGARFGGYTF. CDR3 nucleotides: TGTGCCAGTAGTATCCCCGGGAGGACAGGGGCGCGTTTCGGTGGCTACACCTTC. The complete variable domain, with remaining parts taken from reference TRBV19 and TRBJ1-2, reads DGGITQSPKYLFRKEGQNVTLSCEQNLNHDAMYWYRQDPGQGLRLIYYSQIVNDFQKGDIAEGYSVSREKKESFPLTVTSAQKNPTAFYLCASSIPGRTGARFGGYTFGSGTRLTVV.

This rearrangement joins TRBV5-1 to TRBJ1-1; 9 bases fit TRBD1. Unmatched junction bases numbered 8, after V lost 4 bases and J lost 7 bases. The length of the CDR3 is 14 residues. CDR1 is SGHRS and CDR2 is YFSETQ in the germline V gene. CDR3: CASSLPGTGFEAFF. In nucleotides, the CDR3 is TGCGCCAGCAGCCTTCCCGGGACAGGGTTTGAAGCTTTCTTT.

The chain employs TRBV29-1 and TRBJ2-7; D not certain. The CDR3 length is 11 residues. Trimming took off 6 bases at V and 5 bases at J, with 11 bases between the two ends. CDR1 is SQVTM, CDR2 ANQGSEA, per germline. The CDR3 region is CSVPRGHEQYF. The CDR3 nucleotides read TGCAGCGTCCCACGCGGTCACGAGCAGTACTTC.

This clone was observed a single time. This chain uses TRBV23-1 with TRBJ1-5; 7 positions agree with TRBD1. TRBV23-1 is assigned to the ORF class and has an uncertain function. The CDR3 is 15 amino acids. V dropped 8 bases and J dropped 2; count of bases not matched to a gene: 9. CDR3 region: CASQQGRLGNQPQHF. CDR3 bases: TGCGCCAGCCAACAGGGGCGGTTGGGCAATCAGCCCCAGCATTTT.

The chain has TRBV4-1 and TRBJ1-1; D is undetermined. The V end was cut by 6 bases, the J end by 4 bases, with 18 bases between. The CDR3 is 15 residues long. Per the germline V gene, CDR1 is MGHRA and CDR2 is YSYEKL. The CDR3 DNA follows: TGCGCCAGCAGTCTAGGGAGATTAGGTACCACTGAAGCTTTCTTT. Amino acids: CASSLGRLGTTEAFF.

The V and J genes are TRBV12-5 and TRBJ2-1; 7 positions match TRBD2. Germline V gene sequence: CDR1 LGHNT, CDR2 FRNRAP. The CDR3 is made up of 20 amino acids. V dropped 5 bases and J dropped 1; count of bases not matched to a gene: 20. This CDR3 is CASGTPTSPHEPLSYNEQFF. The CDR3 DNA sequence: TGTGCTAGTGGTACCCCGACTAGCCCACACGAACCCCTTTCCTACAATGAGCAGTTCTTC.

This chain joins TRBV19 and TRBJ2-1, with 9 nucleotides matching TRBD2. V lost 10 bases and J lost 5; bases outside the gene matches: 18. This CDR3 has 17 residues. The germline V gene encodes CDR1 LNHDA and CDR2 SQIVND (reference sequence). The CDR3 here is CATTLPYGSGGNNEQFF. Here the CDR3 DNA reads TGTGCCACCACTTTGCCCTACGGTAGCGGGGGAAACAATGAGCAGTTCTTC.

CDR3 sequence (DNA): TGTGCCAGCAGCCGACTAGGGGTCTACGAGCAGTACTTC. This codes for CASSRLGVYEQYF. The chain joins TRBV5-4 to TRBJ2-7; D might be TRBD2 (6 bases). There are 13 residues in the CDR3. The V gene's germline CDR1 is SGHNT and CDR2 YYREEE (reference sequence). V was clipped by 4 bases and J by 3 bases, with 11 bases between them.

The chain is built from TRBV19 and TRBJ2-7, with TRBD1 matching 7 bases. V was pared by 5 bases and J by 4 bases, with 8 bases of the junction left unmatched. CDR1 is LNHDA and CDR2 is SQIVND in the germline V gene (reference sequence). The CDR3 length is 14 residues. CDR3: CASSRPGQIYEQYF. The DNA of the CDR3 is TGTGCCAGTAGTCGACCGGGACAGATATACGAGCAGTACTTC.

The chain carries TRBV19 and TRBJ2-6; 7 bases map to TRBD1. The CDR3 is 18 amino acids. V was pared by 4 bases and J by 0 bases, with 9 bases of the junction left unmatched. CDR1 LNHDA and CDR2 SQIVND come from the germline V gene (reference sequence). This CDR3 reads CASSTRTGASSGANVLTF. CDR3 DNA sequence: TGTGCCAGTAGTACCAGGACAGGCGCTAGCTCTGGGGCCAACGTCCTGACTTTC.

The rearrangement links TRBV7-2 to TRBJ1-2; D perhaps matches TRBD1 (5 bases). The CDR3 length is 13 residues. V gave up 1 base and J gave up 7 bases, with 10 bases separating them. Germline V gene lookup returns CDR1 SGHTA and CDR2 FQGNSA. DNA for the CDR3: TGTGCCAGCAGCTTAGGGTGGGGGGGTGGCTACACCTTC. It specifies CASSLGWGGGYTF.

This clone has a handful of counts. The chain uses TRBV6-1 and TRBJ2-7; 11 positions match TRBD2. Unmatched junction bases numbered 5, after V lost 8 bases and J lost 2 bases. The CDR3 covers 14 residues. Germline values: CDR1 MNHNS, CDR2 SASEGT. The CDR3 DNA reads as TGTGCCAGCGGAAATAGCGGGGGGGCCTACGAGCAGTACTTC. This encodes CASGNSGGAYEQYF.

This rearrangement joins TRBV23-1 to TRBJ2-7, with 10 bases aligning to TRBD1. TRBV23-1 is identified as an open reading frame with a role that is uncertain. CDR3 length: 16 amino acids. The J segment lost 6 bases and the V segment lost 3 bases, leaving 11 bases of the junction unmatched. CDR3 sequence: CASSQGPGQGCPEQYF. The DNA for the CDR3 is TGCGCCAGCAGTCAGGGGCCGGGACAGGGGTGCCCCGAGCAGTACTTC.

J is TRBJ1-1 and V is TRBV7-9, with a weak D call TRBD1 (5 bases). Trimming removed 3 bases at V and 4 bases at J, with 9 bases between. The germline V gene has CDR1 SEHNR and CDR2 FQNEAQ (reference sequence). The CDR3 covers 13 residues. The CDR3 DNA reads as TGTGCCAGCAGCTTCGGCAGGGCCACTGAAGCTTTCTTT. Translated: CASSFGRATEAFF.

The CDR3 reads CASRKHRGPNQPQHF. CDR3 nucleotides: TGTGCCAGCAGAAAACACAGGGGGCCGAATCAGCCCCAGCATTTT. The chain recombines TRBV5-4 with TRBJ1-5; 9 nucleotides line up with TRBD1. This CDR3 is built from 15 residues. CDR1 is SGHNT, CDR2 YYREEE, per germline (reference sequence). The V segment lost 5 bases and the J segment 4 bases; nucleotides outside the gene matches: 7. Filled out from reference TRBV5-4 and TRBJ1-5, the complete variable domain reads ETGVTQSPTHLIKTRGQQVTLRCSSQSGHNTVSWYQQALGQGPQFIFQYYREEENGRGNFPPRFSGLQFPNYSSELNVNALELDDSALYLCASRKHRGPNQPQHFGDGTRLSIL.